This TCR beta chain was retrieved from a study of cytomegalovirus exposure and HLA in healthy donors. The study, taken as a whole, reports: Cytomegalovirus-associated TCR beta chains were listed, numbering roughly 150.

The PCR made use of 60 Vbeta and 13 Jbeta primers. Using immunoSEQ multiplex PCR, the repertoire was profiled, and TCRdb retains in-frame clones only, with some absent. The table includes around 200,000 clones, approximately 80% detected once. This CDR3 has 14 amino acids. Trimming at V came to 6 bases and at J to 3 bases, leaving 7 bases not matched to a gene. Germline V lookup: CDR1 MNHEY, CDR2 SMNVEV (reference sequence). As for this clone: The antigen remains undetermined.

This TCR was sampled from a girl aged 5 to 17 in good health and CMV-seronegative. The sequenced sample consisted of PBMCs. The V and J genes are TRBV27 and TRBJ2-5; 7 bases match TRBD2. CDR3 bases: TGTGCCAGCAGAACTGTAGGGAGGGAAGAGACCCAGTACTTC. It specifies CASRTVGREETQYF.